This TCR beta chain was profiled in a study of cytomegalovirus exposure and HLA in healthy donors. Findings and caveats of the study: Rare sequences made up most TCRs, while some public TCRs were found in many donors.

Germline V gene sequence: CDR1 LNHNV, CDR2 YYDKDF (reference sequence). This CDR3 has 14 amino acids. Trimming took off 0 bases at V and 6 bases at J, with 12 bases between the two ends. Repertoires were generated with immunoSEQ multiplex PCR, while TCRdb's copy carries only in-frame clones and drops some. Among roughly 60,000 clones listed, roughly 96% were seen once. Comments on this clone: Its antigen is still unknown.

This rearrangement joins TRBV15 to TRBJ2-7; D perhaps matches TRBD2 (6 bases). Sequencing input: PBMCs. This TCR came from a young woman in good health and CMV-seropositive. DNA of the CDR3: TGTGCCACCAGCAGAGATCTAGCGTCAGGCGAGCAGTACTTC. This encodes CATSRDLASGEQYF. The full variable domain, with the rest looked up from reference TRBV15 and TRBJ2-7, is DAMVIQNPRYQVTQFGKPVTLSCSQTLNHNVMYWYQQKSSQAPKLLFHYYDKDFNNEADTPDNFQSRRPNTSFCFLDIRSPGLGDTAMYLCATSRDLASGEQYFGPGTRLTVT.